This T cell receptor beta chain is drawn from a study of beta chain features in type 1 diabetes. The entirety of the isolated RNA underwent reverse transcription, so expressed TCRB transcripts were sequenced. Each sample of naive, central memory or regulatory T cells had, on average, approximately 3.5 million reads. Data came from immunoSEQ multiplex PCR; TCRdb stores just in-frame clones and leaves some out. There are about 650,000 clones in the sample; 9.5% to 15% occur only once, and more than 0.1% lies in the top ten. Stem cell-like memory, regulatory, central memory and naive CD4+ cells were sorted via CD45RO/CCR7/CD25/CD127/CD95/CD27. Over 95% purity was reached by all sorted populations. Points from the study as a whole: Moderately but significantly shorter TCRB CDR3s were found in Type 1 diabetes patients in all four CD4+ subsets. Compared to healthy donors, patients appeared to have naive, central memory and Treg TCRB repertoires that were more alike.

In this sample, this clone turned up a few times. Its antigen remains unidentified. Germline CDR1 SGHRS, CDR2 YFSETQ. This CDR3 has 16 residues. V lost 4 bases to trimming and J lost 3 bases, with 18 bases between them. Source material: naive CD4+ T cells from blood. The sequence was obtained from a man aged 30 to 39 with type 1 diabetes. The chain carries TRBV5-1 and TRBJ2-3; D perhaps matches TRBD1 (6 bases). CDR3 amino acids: CASSQGLIGGTDTQYF. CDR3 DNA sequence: TGCGCCAGCAGCCAGGGGCTGATTGGGGGTACAGATACGCAGTATTTT.